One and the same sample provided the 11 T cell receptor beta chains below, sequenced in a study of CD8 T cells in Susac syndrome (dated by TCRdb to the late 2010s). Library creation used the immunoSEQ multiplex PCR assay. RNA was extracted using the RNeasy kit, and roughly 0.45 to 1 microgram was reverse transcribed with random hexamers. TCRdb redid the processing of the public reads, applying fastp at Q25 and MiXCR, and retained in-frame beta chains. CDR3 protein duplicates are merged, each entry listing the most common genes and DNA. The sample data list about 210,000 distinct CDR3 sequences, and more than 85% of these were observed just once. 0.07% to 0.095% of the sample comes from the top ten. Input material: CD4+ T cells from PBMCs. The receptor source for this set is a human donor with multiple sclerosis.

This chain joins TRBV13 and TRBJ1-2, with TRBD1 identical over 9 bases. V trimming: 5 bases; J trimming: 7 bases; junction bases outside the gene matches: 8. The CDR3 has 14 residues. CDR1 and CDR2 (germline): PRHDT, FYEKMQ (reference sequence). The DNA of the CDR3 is TGTGCCAGCAGCACAGGGGGCTGGGTAGGTGGCTACACCTTC. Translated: CASSTGGWVGGYTF.

The chain's CDR3 is CASSHQYYTGELFF. In DNA, the CDR3 is TGTGCCAGCAGCCACCAATACTACACCGGGGAGCTGTTTTTT. J is TRBJ2-2 and V is TRBV3-1; D unclear. Germline-derived CDR1 and CDR2 are LGHDT and YNNKEL (reference sequence). Trimming took 3 bases from V and 3 from J, leaving 8 bases between them. The length of the CDR3 is 14 residues.

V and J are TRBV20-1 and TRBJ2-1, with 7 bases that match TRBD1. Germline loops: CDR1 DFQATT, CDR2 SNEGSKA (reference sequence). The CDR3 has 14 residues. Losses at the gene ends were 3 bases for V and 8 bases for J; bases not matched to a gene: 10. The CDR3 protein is CSASPETGIDEQFF. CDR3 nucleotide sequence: TGCAGTGCTAGTCCCGAGACAGGGATCGATGAGCAGTTCTTC.

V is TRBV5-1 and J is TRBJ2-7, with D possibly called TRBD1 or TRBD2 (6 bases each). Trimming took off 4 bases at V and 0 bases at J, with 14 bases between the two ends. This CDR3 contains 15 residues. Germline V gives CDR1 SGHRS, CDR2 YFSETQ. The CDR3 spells CASSRGTPSSYEQYV. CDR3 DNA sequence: TGCGCCAGCAGCCGCGGGACACCGAGCTCCTACGAGCAGTACGTC.

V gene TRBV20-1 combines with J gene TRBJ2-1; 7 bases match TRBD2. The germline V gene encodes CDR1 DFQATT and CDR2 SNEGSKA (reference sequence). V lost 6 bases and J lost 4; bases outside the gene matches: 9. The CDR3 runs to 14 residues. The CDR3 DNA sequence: TGCAGTGCAGAAAATAGCGGGCCTTACAATGAGCAGTTCTTC. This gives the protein CSAENSGPYNEQFF.

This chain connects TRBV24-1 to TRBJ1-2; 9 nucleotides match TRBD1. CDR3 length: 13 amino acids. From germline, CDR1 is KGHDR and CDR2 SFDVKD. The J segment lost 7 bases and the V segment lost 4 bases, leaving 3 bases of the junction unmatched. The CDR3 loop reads CATSEGDRAGYTF. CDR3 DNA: TGTGCCACCAGTGAAGGGGACAGGGCTGGCTACACCTTC.

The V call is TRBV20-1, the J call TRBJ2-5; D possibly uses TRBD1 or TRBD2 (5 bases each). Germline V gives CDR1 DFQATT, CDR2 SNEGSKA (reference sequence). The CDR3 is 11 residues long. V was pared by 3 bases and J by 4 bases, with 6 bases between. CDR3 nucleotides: TGCAGTGCTAGTGGGGGAGAGACCCAGTACTTC. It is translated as CSASGGETQYF.

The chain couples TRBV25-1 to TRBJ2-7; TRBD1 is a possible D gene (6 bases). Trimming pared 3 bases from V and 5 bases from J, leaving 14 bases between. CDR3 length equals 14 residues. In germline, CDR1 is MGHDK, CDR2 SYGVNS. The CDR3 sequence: CASSDFRTANEQYF. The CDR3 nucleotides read TGTGCCAGCAGTGACTTTAGGACAGCTAACGAGCAGTACTTC.

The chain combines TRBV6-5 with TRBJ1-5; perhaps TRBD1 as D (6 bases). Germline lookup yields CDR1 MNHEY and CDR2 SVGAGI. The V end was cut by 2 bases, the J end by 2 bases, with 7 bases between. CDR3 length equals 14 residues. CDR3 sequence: CASSYRGGNQPQHF. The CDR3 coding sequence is TGTGCCAGCAGTTACAGGGGGGGCAATCAGCCCCAGCATTTT.

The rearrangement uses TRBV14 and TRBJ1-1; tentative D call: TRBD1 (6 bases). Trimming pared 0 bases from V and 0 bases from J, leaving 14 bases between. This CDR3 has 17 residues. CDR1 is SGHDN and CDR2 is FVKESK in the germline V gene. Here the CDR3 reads CASSQDLIGTLNTEAFF. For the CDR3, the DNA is TGTGCCAGCAGCCAAGATTTAATCGGGACACTGAACACTGAAGCTTTCTTT.

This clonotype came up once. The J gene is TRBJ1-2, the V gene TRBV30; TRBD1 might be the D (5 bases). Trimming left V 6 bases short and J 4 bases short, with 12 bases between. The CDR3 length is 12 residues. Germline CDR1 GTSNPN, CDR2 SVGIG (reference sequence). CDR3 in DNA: TGTGCCTGTTTAACCGGGGCCTATGGCTACACCTTC. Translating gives CACLTGAYGYTF.